This TCR beta chain derives from a study of shared clonotypes between healthy human individuals. Study context: Each donor had three CD4 naive, three CD4 memory, two CD8 naive and one CD8 memory plate.

Assay runs were performed at deep level. It was roughly 210 ng DNA, 28,000 or so T cell genomes, that sorted-subset replicate PCRs used. Assay: immunoSEQ multiplex PCR; the TCRdb copy retains only in-frame clones and omits some. Of 2.3 million or so clones in the sample, just over 90% were seen once. Points from the study as a whole: Shared clonotypes across all four donors exceeded non-shared ones in generation probability.

To note about this clone: Its antigen remains unknown.

The origin of this receptor is a man aged 18 to 35 in good health. Some clones in this sample may be carry-over from other donors' samples. The sample comprised naive CD4+ T cells from PBMCs. Subset of the sample: CD45RA+ positively selected.

CDR3 in amino acids: CASRPSWGNQPQHF. In DNA, the CDR3 is TGTGCCAGCAGGCCCAGCTGGGGCAATCAGCCCCAGCATTTT. The rearrangement links TRBV27 to TRBJ1-5, with no clear D. V lost 6 bases and J lost 2, with 11 bases in between. Germline-derived CDR1 and CDR2 are MNHEY and SMNVEV (reference sequence). The CDR3 runs 14 residues.